This T cell receptor (beta chain) was profiled in a study of spatial heterogeneity in lung cancer. TCRdb redid the calling of the 5' RACE reads with MiXCR, one entry per CDR3 protein. The sample yields about 86,000 distinct CDR3 sequences, over 10% seen once. The CDR3 consists of 15 residues. V was clipped by 4 bases and J by 1 base; unmatched bases: 5. Time point: sample taken at primary tumor resection. Whole RNA was taken from tumor, nontumor lung or frozen PBMC; it was then sequenced unsorted. Untreated early-stage non-small cell lung cancer patients, around 72 in total, were the donors. The sequenced sample was PBMCs, obtained at surgery. This TCR derives from a male donor with early-stage non-small cell lung cancer. The chain joins TRBV12-3 or TRBV12-4 to TRBJ2-7; 9 bases match TRBD1. This CDR3 reads CASSSPGQGSYEQYF. The CDR3 coding sequence is TGTGCCAGCAGTTCTCCGGGACAGGGATCCTACGAGCAGTACTTC.